This entry concerns a single TCR beta chain. Antigen unknown. Sequencing relied on a cDNA template that was reverse transcribed from extracted RNA. Measured with immunoSEQ multiplex PCR; TCRdb has only the in-frame clones, and not every one. Altogether about 200,000 clones are present, 50% to 70% being singletons, with the ten largest covering roughly 0.47%. This sample stems from a study of CD8+ T cells in alopecia areata. The wider study: Patients in the treated group were given tofacitinib by mouth, 5 to 10 mg twice a day. Study results and limitations: Clonality exceeded that of normal scalp in lesional scalp, most notably in alopecia totalis/universalis.

This CDR3 has 14 residues. V shed 5 bases and J shed 5 bases, with 15 bases lying between them. Per germline, CDR1 SGHVS and CDR2 FQNEAQ. Obtained from alopecia areata patients were lesional scalp punch biopsies along with peripheral blood. Both CD4+ and CD8+ T cells were separated by sorting PBMCs. Source: CD4+ T cells sorted from blood, taken at week 0. J is TRBJ1-2 and V is TRBV7-8; D is uncertain. This clonotype originated in a human donor with alopecia areata. The CDR3, as DNA: TGTGCCAGCAGCAGTAGGACGGACTGGTATGGCTACACCTTC. Amino acids: CASSSRTDWYGYTF.